This T cell receptor (beta chain) originates from a study of blood T cell repertoires in COVID-19. Study summary: Collection of acute and convalescent COVID-19 samples took place in the United States, Italy and Spain. In each case, the material was cDNA or gDNA derived from T cells, B-cell-depleted T cells, or PBMCs.

Germline V gene lookup returns CDR1 MNHNY and CDR2 SVGAGI (reference sequence). V was clipped by 5 bases and J by 3 bases, with 10 bases between them. The length of the CDR3 is 13 residues. Measured with immunoSEQ multiplex PCR; TCRdb has only the in-frame clones, and not every one. The data show under 130,000 clones, 85% seen once. The sequence was obtained from a man between 45 and 60 years old with acute or convalescent COVID-19. Sequencing input: peripheral blood. The chain links TRBV6-6 to TRBJ1-1, with unresolved D. CDR3 sequence (DNA): TGTGCCAGCAGTCACCTACGATACACTGAAGCTTTCTTT. This gives the protein CASSHLRYTEAFF.